This is a list of T cell receptor beta chains from one sample in a study of blood T cell repertoires in COVID-19. Assay: immunoSEQ multiplex PCR; the TCRdb copy retains only in-frame clones and omits some. This sample yields over 120,000 clones, of which about 85% are seen a single time; 5% belongs to the top ten. The sequencing input was peripheral blood. Every receptor here comes from a woman in her 70s with COVID-19, enrolled during active disease. The CDR3 runs from the conserved cysteine through the conserved F or W. The D gene is left open where the match is weak. Only some rows state a clone size, as once, few, many or a class for expanded clones.

v_gene	j_gene	abundance	d_gene	CDR3aa	CDR3nt
TRBV6-2/TRBV6-3	TRBJ1-3	NA	NA	CASSYTSGNTIYF	TGTGCCAGCAGTTACACATCTGGAAACACCATATATTTT
TRBV7-9	TRBJ2-4	NA	TRBD2	CASSPPVGGMAKNIQYF	TGTGCCAGCAGCCCACCGGTGGGGGGGATGGCCAAAAACATTCAGTACTTC
TRBV13	TRBJ2-1	NA	NA	CASSLNFDEQFF	TGTGCCAGCAGCTTAAATTTCGATGAGCAGTTCTTC
TRBV24-1	TRBJ2-1	NA	TRBD2	CATRRGTSGYNEQFF	TGTGCCACCAGACGCGGGACTAGCGGTTACAATGAGCAGTTCTTC
TRBV7-2	TRBJ2-2	NA	TRBD2	CASPPSGLADLNTGELFF	TGTGCCAGCCCACCCTCGGGACTAGCGGATCTTAACACCGGGGAGCTGTTTTTT
TRBV6-6	TRBJ2-7	NA	NA	CASSLLDEQYF	TGTGCCAGCAGCCTCCTTGACGAGCAGTACTTC
TRBV9	TRBJ2-3	NA	TRBD2	CASQQTSGSTDTQYF	TGTGCCAGCCAGCAGACTAGCGGGAGCACAGATACGCAGTATTTT
TRBV18	TRBJ1-2	few	NA	CASSPVTGYGYTF	TGTGCCAGCTCACCAGTAACAGGCTATGGCTACACCTTC
TRBV5-1	TRBJ2-6	NA	NA	CASSLERGPGSGANVLTF	TGCGCCAGCAGCTTGGAAAGGGGCCCTGGCTCTGGGGCCAACGTCCTGACTTTC
TRBV25-1	TRBJ1-2	NA	NA	CASSEGGYGYTF	TGTGCCAGCAGTGAGGGGGGCTATGGCTACACCTTC
TRBV7-2	TRBJ1-6	NA	NA	CASTSFYNSPLHF	TGTGCCAGCACCTCCTTCTATAATTCACCCCTCCACTTT
TRBV29-1	TRBJ1-5	NA	NA	CSVEVGGNQPQHF	TGCAGCGTTGAAGTGGGCGGCAATCAGCCCCAGCATTTT
TRBV11-3	TRBJ2-1	once	NA	CASSRSPNGNNEQFF	TGTGCCAGCAGCCGTTCCCCAAACGGGAACAATGAGCAGTTCTTC
TRBV2	TRBJ2-3	NA	TRBD2	CASSSSLAGTDTQYF	TGTGCCAGCAGTTCATCACTAGCGGGCACAGATACGCAGTATTTT
TRBV2	TRBJ2-4	NA	NA	CASRTPRGSVAKNIQYF	TGTGCCAGCAGGACCCCTCGGGGGAGTGTAGCCAAAAACATTCAGTACTTC
TRBV4-1	TRBJ2-3	few	TRBD2	CASSQVGAGARTDTQYF	TGCGCCAGCAGCCAAGTCGGAGCGGGGGCCCGCACAGATACGCAGTATTTT
TRBV27	TRBJ2-3	NA	NA	CASSSTRPDTQYF	TGTGCCAGCAGTTCGACTAGACCAGATACGCAGTATTTT
TRBV2	TRBJ1-2	NA	NA	CASSEARVQGYGYTF	TGTGCCAGCAGTGAAGCTCGGGTTCAGGGGTATGGCTACACCTTC
TRBV6-5	TRBJ1-4	NA	TRBD1	CASGLQGALNEKLFF	TGTGCCAGCGGGCTACAGGGGGCCCTAAATGAAAAACTGTTTTTT
TRBV15	TRBJ1-2	NA	NA	CATSRGGQATYTF	TGTGCCACCAGCAGAGGGGGCCAGGCGACCTACACCTTC
TRBV4-3	TRBJ2-1	NA	TRBD2	CASSQDRSRGGDNEQFF	TGCGCCAGCAGCCAAGATCGAAGCCGGGGGGGGGACAATGAGCAGTTCTTC
TRBV9	TRBJ1-3	NA	TRBD1	CASSPGGQRGNTIYF	TGTGCCAGCAGCCCAGGGGGACAGAGGGGAAACACCATATATTTT
TRBV28	TRBJ2-5	NA	NA	CASSLWALADRKETQYF	TGTGCCAGCAGTTTATGGGCACTAGCAGACAGAAAAGAGACCCAGTACTTC
TRBV2	TRBJ1-6	once	NA	CASSETTFWRGLFPEVGNSPLHF	TGTGCCAGCAGTGAGACGACCTTTTGGAGGGGATTATTCCCCGAAGTTGGTAATTCACCCCTCCACTTT
TRBV7-9	TRBJ2-7	NA	NA	CASSLGGQSYEQYF	TGTGCCAGCAGCTTAGGAGGACAGTCCTACGAGCAGTACTTC
TRBV3-1/TRBV3-2	TRBJ2-7	NA	TRBD2	CASSQDVASGSYEQYF	TGTGCCAGCAGCCAAGACGTAGCTAGCGGCTCCTACGAGCAGTACTTC
TRBV2	TRBJ1-2	NA	TRBD1	CASSDKRTGGYGYTF	TGTGCCAGCAGTGACAAGAGGACAGGGGGGTATGGCTACACCTTC
TRBV7-9	TRBJ1-2	few	NA	CAIAAVNYGYTF	TGTGCCATTGCGGCTGTCAACTATGGCTACACCTTC
TRBV7-2	TRBJ2-2	NA	TRBD1	CASSSRTGRRELFF	TGTGCCAGCAGCTCCAGGACAGGGAGGCGGGAGCTGTTTTTT
TRBV7-2	TRBJ1-6	NA	NA	CASSSLGGGSNNSPLHF	TGTGCCAGCAGCTCTTTAGGGGGGGGGAGCAATAATTCACCCCTCCACTTT
TRBV5-1	TRBJ1-5	few	NA	CASSLDTAGNQPQHF	TGCGCCAGCAGCTTGGATACGGCAGGGAATCAGCCCCAGCATTTT
TRBV4-2	TRBJ2-3	NA	TRBD2	CASSQDHHLAGGTSTDTQYF	TGTGCCAGCAGCCAAGATCACCACCTAGCGGGGGGAACTAGCACAGATACGCAGTATTTT
TRBV19	TRBJ2-1	NA	TRBD2	CASSDTQGLAGTRTINEQFF	TGTGCCAGTAGTGACACACAGGGACTAGCGGGGACGCGGACGATTAACGAGCAGTTCTTC
TRBV5-1	TRBJ1-1	NA	NA	CASSPGGNTEAFF	TGCGCCAGCAGTCCGGGGGGGAACACTGAAGCTTTCTTT
TRBV6-5	TRBJ1-2	NA	TRBD1	CASSFQGAQNYGYTF	TGTGCCAGCAGTTTCCAGGGGGCGCAGAACTATGGCTACACCTTC
TRBV5-1	TRBJ1-2	few	TRBD1	CASSPTGAGYTF	TGCGCCAGCAGCCCGACAGGGGCTGGCTACACCTTC
TRBV5-1	TRBJ1-1	NA	NA	CASSLEGSGNTEAFF	TGCGCCAGCAGCTTGGAAGGGAGTGGGAACACTGAAGCTTTCTTT
TRBV5-6	TRBJ2-7	NA	TRBD2	CASSSTQQLTSDLSYEQYF	TGTGCCAGCAGCTCAACCCAACAACTAACTAGCGATCTATCCTACGAGCAGTACTTC
TRBV30	TRBJ2-7	few	TRBD2	CAWSVQRTSGGTKYEQYF	TGTGCCTGGAGTGTACAAAGGACTAGCGGGGGGACCAAATACGAGCAGTACTTC
TRBV4-1	TRBJ1-1	once	TRBD1	CASSFGQVPNTEAFF	TGCGCCAGCAGCTTCGGACAGGTACCGAACACTGAAGCTTTCTTT
TRBV9	TRBJ1-1	NA	TRBD1	CASSPAGQGITGTEAFF	TGTGCCAGCAGCCCTGCGGGACAGGGGATTACAGGCACTGAAGCTTTCTTT
TRBV13	TRBJ1-1	NA	NA	CASSYTANTEAFF	TGTGCCAGCAGCTACACAGCGAACACTGAAGCTTTCTTT
TRBV7-9	TRBJ1-3	NA	NA	CASSLGSVSGNTIYF	TGTGCCAGCAGCTTAGGTTCGGTCTCTGGAAACACCATATATTTT
TRBV24-1	TRBJ2-1	many	TRBD1	CATRDRKFDEQFF	TGTGCCACCCGGGACAGGAAGTTCGATGAGCAGTTCTTC
TRBV10-3	TRBJ1-2	once	TRBD1	CAIATGGNYGYTF	TGTGCCATCGCGACAGGGGGAAACTATGGCTACACCTTC
TRBV5-1	TRBJ2-2	NA	NA	CASRDSGVGELFF	TGCGCCAGCCGAGACTCGGGAGTCGGGGAGCTGTTTTTT
TRBV6-1	TRBJ1-1	once	TRBD1	CASSEASTGGWTEAFF	TGTGCCAGCAGTGAAGCTTCGACAGGGGGCTGGACTGAAGCTTTCTTT
TRBV5-4	TRBJ2-7	NA	NA	CASSPQGGQTYEQYF	TGTGCCAGCAGCCCTCAAGGCGGACAAACCTACGAGCAGTACTTC
TRBV5-6	TRBJ2-5	NA	TRBD2	CASSLTSGVQETQYF	TGTGCCAGCAGCTTGACTAGCGGGGTCCAAGAGACCCAGTACTTC
TRBV7-9	TRBJ2-7	few	TRBD2	CASSLSSGGGYEQYF	TGTGCCAGCAGCTTAAGTAGCGGGGGCGGCTACGAGCAGTACTTC
TRBV5-5	TRBJ1-5	few	NA	CASSEQVGNQPQHF	TGTGCCAGCAGCGAACAGGTTGGGAATCAGCCCCAGCATTTT
TRBV7-9	TRBJ1-5	NA	NA	CASSLSSGGQPQHF	TGTGCCAGCAGCTTATCTTCGGGGGGTCAGCCCCAGCATTTT
TRBV4-2	TRBJ2-7	NA	TRBD2	CASSQPGTSTYEQYF	TGTGCCAGCAGCCAACCCGGGACTAGTACCTACGAGCAGTACTTC
TRBV18	TRBJ2-7	NA	TRBD1	CASSPHGTGFYEQYF	TGTGCCAGCTCACCACATGGGACAGGATTTTACGAGCAGTACTTC
TRBV25-1	TRBJ2-1	NA	NA	CASSAIDEQFF	TGTGCCAGCAGTGCTATCGATGAGCAGTTCTTC
TRBV6-2/TRBV6-3	TRBJ2-7	few	TRBD1	CASSYIGTGSYEQYF	TGTGCCAGCAGTTACATTGGGACAGGCTCCTACGAGCAGTACTTC
TRBV5-4	TRBJ2-5	NA	NA	CASSSRGETQYF	TGTGCCAGCAGTTCAAGGGGGGAGACCCAGTACTTC
TRBV5-6	TRBJ1-5	NA	NA	CASSLTGPNQPQHF	TGTGCCAGCAGCTTGACAGGGCCCAATCAGCCCCAGCATTTT
TRBV12-3/TRBV12-4	TRBJ1-2	NA	NA	CASSGGYGYTF	TGTGCCAGCAGCGGGGGTTATGGCTACACCTTC